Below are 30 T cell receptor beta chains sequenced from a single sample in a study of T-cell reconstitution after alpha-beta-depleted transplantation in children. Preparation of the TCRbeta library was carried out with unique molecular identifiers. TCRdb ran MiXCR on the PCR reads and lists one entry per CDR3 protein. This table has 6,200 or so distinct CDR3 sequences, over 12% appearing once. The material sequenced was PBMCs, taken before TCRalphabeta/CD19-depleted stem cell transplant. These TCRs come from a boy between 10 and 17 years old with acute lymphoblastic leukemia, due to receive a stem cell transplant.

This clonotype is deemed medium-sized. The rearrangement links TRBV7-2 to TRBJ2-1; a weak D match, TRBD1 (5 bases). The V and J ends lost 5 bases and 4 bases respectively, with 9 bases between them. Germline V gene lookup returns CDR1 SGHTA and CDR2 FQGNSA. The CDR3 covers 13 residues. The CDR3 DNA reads TGTGCCAGCAGCGAGGACAAATACAATGAGCAGTTCTTC. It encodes CASSEDKYNEQFF.

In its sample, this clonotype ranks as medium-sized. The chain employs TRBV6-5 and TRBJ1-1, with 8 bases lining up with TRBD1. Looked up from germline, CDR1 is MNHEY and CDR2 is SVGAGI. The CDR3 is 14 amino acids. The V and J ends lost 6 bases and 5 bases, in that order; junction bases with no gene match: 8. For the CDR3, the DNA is TGTGCCAGCAGGCCTACAGGGGGGGGGACTGAAGCTTTCTTT. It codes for CASRPTGGGTEAFF.

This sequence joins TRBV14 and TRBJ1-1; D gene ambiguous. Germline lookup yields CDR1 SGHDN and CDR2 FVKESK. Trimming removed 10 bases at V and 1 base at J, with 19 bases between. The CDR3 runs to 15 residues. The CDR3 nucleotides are TGTGCCATCACCCCGACCTCCGGGAAGAACACTGAAGCTTTCTTT. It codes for CAITPTSGKNTEAFF.

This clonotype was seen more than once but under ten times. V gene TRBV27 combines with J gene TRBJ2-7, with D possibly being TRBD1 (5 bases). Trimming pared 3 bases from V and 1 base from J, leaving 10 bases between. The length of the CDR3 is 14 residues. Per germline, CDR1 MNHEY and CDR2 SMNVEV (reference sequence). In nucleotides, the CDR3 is TGTGCCAGCAGTTTTCAGGGCTCGTCCTACGAGCAGTACTTC. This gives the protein CASSFQGSSYEQYF.

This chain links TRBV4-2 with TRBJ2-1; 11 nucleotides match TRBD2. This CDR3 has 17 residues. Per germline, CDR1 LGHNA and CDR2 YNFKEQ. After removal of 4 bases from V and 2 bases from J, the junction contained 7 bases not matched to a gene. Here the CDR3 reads CASSRELAGGPYNEQFF. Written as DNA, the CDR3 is TGTGCCAGCAGCCGAGAATTAGCGGGAGGGCCCTACAATGAGCAGTTCTTC.

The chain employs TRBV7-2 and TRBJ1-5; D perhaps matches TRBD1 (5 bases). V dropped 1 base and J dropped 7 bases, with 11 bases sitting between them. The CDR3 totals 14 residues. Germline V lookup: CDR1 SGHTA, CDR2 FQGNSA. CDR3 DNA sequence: TGTGCCAGCAGCTTAGTCGGGGGGGGGCAGCCCCAGCATTTT. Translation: CASSLVGGGQPQHF. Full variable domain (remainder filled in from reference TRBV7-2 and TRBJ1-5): GAGVSQSPSNKVTEKGKDVELRCDPISGHTALYWYRQSLGQGLEFLIYFQGNSAPDKSGLPSDRFSAERTGGSVSTLTIQRTQQEDSAVYLCASSLVGGGQPQHFGDGTRLSIL.

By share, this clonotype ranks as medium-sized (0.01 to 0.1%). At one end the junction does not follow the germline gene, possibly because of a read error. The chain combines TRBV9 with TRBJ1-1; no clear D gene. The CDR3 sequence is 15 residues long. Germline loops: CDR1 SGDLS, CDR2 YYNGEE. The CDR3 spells CASSASRRMNAEAFF. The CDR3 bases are TGTGCCAGCAGCGCCAGCCGACGGATGAACGCTGAAGCTTTCTTT.

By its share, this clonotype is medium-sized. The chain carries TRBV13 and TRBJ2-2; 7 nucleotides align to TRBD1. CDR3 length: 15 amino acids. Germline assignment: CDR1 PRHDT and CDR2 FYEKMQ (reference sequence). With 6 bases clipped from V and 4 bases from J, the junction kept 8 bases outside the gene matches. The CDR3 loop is CASRIDTGVTGELFF. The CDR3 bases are TGTGCCAGCAGAATCGACACAGGGGTCACCGGGGAGCTGTTTTTT.

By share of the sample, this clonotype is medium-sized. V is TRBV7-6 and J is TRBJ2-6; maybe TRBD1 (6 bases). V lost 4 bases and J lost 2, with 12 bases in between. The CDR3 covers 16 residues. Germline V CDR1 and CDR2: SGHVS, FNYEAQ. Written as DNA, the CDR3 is TGTGCCAGCAGCTCCGCAGGGACAACTGGGGCCAACGTCCTGACTTTC. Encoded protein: CASSSAGTTGANVLTF.

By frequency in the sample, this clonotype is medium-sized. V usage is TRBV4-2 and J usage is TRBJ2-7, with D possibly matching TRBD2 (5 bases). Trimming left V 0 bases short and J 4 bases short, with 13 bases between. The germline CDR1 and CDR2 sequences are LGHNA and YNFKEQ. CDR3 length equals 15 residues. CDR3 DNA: TGTGCCAGCAGCCAAGACTGGACTCCTACTTACGAGCAGTACTTC. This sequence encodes CASSQDWTPTYEQYF.

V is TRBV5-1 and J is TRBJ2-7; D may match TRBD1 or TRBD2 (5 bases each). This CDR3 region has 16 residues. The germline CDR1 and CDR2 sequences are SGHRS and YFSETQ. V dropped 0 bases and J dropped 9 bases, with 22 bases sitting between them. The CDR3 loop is CASSLENRPAGGVQYF. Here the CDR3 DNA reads TGCGCCAGCAGCTTGGAGAACAGGCCCGCTGGAGGTGTGCAGTACTTC.

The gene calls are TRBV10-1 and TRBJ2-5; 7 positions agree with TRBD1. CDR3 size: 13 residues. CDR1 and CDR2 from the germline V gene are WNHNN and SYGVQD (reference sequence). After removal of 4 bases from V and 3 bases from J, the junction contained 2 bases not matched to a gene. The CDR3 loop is CASSVTGKETQYF. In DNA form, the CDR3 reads TGCGCCAGCAGTGTGACAGGGAAAGAGACCCAGTACTTC.

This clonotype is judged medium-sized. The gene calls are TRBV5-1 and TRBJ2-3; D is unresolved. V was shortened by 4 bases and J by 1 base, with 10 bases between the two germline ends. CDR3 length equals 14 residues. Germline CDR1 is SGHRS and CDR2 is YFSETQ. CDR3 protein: CASSLAVRTDTQYF. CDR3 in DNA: TGCGCCAGCAGCCTGGCGGTCCGCACAGATACGCAGTATTTT.

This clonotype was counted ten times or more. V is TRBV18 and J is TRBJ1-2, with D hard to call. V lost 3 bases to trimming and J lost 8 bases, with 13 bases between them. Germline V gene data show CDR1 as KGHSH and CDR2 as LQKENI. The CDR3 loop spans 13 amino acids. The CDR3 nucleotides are TGTGCCAGCTCACCTAATCCCGCAGGCGGCTACACCTTC. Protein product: CASSPNPAGGYTF.

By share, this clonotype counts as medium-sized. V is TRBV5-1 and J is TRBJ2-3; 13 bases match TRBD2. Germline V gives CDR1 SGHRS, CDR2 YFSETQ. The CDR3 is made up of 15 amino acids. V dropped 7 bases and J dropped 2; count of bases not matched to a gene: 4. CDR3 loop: CASAGLAGVTDTQYF. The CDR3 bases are TGCGCCAGCGCCGGACTAGCGGGAGTCACAGATACGCAGTATTTT.

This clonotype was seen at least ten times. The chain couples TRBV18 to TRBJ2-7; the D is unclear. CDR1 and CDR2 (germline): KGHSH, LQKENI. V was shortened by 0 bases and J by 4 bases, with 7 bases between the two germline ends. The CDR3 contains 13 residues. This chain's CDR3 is CASSPPPDYEQYF. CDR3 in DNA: TGTGCCAGCTCACCACCCCCCGATTACGAGCAGTACTTC.

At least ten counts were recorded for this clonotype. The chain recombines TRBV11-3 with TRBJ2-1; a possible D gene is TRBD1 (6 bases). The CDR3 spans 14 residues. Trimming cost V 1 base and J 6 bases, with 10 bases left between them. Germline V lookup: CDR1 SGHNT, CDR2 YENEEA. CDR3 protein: CASSLGGQSNEQFF. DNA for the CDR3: TGTGCCAGCAGCTTAGGGGGGCAGTCCAATGAGCAGTTCTTC.

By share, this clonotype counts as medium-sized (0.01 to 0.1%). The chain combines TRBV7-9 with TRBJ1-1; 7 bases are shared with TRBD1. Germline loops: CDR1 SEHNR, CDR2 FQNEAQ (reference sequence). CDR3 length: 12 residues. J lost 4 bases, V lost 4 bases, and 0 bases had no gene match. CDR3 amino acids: CASSSGGTEAFF. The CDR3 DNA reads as TGTGCCAGCAGCTCAGGGGGCACTGAAGCTTTCTTT.

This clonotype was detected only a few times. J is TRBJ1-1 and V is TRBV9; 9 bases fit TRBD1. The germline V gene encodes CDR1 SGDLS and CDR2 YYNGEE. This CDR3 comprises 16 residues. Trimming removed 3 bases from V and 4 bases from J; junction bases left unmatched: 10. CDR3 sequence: CASSDLQGAYSTEAFF. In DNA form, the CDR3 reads TGTGCCAGCAGCGACCTACAGGGGGCTTATTCCACTGAAGCTTTCTTT.

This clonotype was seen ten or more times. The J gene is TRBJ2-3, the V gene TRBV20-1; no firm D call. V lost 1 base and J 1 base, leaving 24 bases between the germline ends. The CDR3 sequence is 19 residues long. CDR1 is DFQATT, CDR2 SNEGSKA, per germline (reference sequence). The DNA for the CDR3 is TGCAGTGCTAGAGGATATAAAGCGAGGACCGCCCTCGGCACAGATACGCAGTATTTT. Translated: CSARGYKARTALGTDTQYF.

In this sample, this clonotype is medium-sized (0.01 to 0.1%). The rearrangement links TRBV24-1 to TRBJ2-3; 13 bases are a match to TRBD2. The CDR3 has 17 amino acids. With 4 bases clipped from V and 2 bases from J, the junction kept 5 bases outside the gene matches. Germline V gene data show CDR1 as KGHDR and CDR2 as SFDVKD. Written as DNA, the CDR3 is TGTGCCACCAGTGACGAGACTAGCGGGGGGCCCACAGATACGCAGTATTTT. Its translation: CATSDETSGGPTDTQYF.

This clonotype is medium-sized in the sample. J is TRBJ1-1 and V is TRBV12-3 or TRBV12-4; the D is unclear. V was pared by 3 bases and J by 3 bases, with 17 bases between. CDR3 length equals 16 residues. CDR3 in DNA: TGTGCCAGCAGTTTCGGTACGGCCAGTGTGGACACTGAAGCTTTCTTT. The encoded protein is CASSFGTASVDTEAFF.

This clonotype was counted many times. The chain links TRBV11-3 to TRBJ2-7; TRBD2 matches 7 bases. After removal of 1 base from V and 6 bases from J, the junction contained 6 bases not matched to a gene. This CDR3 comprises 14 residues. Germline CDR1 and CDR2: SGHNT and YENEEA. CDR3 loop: CASSLGAGVSEQYF. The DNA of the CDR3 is TGTGCCAGCAGCTTAGGGGCGGGAGTGAGCGAGCAGTACTTC.

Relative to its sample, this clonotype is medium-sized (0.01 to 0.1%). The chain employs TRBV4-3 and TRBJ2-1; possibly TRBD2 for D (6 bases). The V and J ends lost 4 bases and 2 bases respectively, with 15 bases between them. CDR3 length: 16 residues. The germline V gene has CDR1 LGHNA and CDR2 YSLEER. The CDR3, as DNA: TGCGCCAGCAGCCGTCGCGGAGGGGCGGCCTACAATGAGCAGTTCTTC. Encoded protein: CASSRRGGAAYNEQFF.

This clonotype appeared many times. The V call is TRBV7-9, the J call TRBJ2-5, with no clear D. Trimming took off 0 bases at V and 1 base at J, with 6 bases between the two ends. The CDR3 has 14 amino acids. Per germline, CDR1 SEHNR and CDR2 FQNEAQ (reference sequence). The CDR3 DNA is TGTGCCAGCAGCTTAGCCCTCTTCCAAGAGACCCAGTACTTC. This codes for CASSLALFQETQYF.

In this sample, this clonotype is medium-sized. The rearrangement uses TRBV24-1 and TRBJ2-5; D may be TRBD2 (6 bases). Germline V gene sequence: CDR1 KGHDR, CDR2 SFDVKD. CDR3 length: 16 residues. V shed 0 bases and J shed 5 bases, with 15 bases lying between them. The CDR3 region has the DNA TGTGCCACCAGTGATTTGCGGGCGGAGGAGGGGGAGACCCAGTACTTC. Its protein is CATSDLRAEEGETQYF.

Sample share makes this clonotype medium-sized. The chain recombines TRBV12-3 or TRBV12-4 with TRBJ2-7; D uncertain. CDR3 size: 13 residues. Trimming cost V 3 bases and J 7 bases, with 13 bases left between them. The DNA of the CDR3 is TGTGCCAGCAGTTTTCGCGAGAGAAGGGAGCAGTACTTC. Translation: CASSFRERREQYF.

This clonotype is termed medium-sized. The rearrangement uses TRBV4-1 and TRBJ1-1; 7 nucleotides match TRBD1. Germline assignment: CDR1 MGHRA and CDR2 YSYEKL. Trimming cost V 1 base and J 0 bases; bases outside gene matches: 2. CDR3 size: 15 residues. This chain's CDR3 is CASSQAGQMNTEAFF. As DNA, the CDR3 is TGCGCCAGCAGCCAAGCGGGACAGATGAACACTGAAGCTTTCTTT.

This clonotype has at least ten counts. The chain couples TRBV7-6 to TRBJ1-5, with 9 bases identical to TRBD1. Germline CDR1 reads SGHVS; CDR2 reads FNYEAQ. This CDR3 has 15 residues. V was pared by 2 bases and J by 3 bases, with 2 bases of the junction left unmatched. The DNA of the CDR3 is TGTGCCAGCAGCTTAACAGGGGGCTACAATCAGCCCCAGCATTTT. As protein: CASSLTGGYNQPQHF.

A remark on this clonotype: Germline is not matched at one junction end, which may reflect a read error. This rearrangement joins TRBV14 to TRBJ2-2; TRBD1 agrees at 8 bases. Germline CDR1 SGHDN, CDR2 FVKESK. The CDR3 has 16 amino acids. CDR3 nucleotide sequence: TGTGCCTGCAGCCAAGATTTGACAGGGGTGGCCGGGGAGCTGTTTTTT. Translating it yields CACSQDLTGVAGELFF.